Presented here are 19 T cell receptor beta chains from one specimen sequenced in a study of blood T cell repertoires in COVID-19. Assay: immunoSEQ multiplex PCR; the TCRdb copy retains only in-frame clones and omits some. This sample has around 30,000 clones, with roughly nine tenths found just once. The sequenced sample was peripheral blood. These receptors were taken from a human donor in a cohort sampled during active COVID-19.

This rearrangement joins TRBV20-1 to TRBJ2-7; 9 bases align to TRBD2. Germline lookup yields CDR1 DFQATT and CDR2 SNEGSKA (reference sequence). The CDR3 runs to 16 residues. V was pared by 3 bases and J by 4 bases, with 13 bases of the junction left unmatched. CDR3 residues: CSASEGSGGALYEQYF. The CDR3 region has the DNA TGCAGTGCTAGTGAGGGTAGCGGGGGAGCCCTTTACGAGCAGTACTTC.

The CDR3 here is CASSQDRGAGVSNQPQHF. Written as DNA, the CDR3 is TGTGCCAGCAGCCAAGATCGGGGGGCAGGGGTTAGCAATCAGCCCCAGCATTTT. The rearrangement joins TRBV4-2 to TRBJ1-5; D might be TRBD1 (6 bases). V lost 0 bases, J lost 0 bases, and 15 bases lay in between. The CDR3 consists of 18 residues. Looked up from germline, CDR1 is LGHNA and CDR2 is YNFKEQ.

The chain couples TRBV29-1 to TRBJ2-7, with D maybe TRBD1 (6 bases). The V gene's germline CDR1 is SQVTM and CDR2 ANQGSEA. This CDR3 is built from 8 residues. In DNA, the CDR3 is TGCAGTCAGGGGGAGCAGTACTTC. This codes for CSQGEQYF.

The rearrangement joins TRBV7-9 to TRBJ2-7; TRBD1 is a possible D gene (6 bases). CDR3 length: 13 amino acids. Trimming stripped 2 bases from V and 6 bases from J, with 11 bases between. Germline CDR1 SEHNR, CDR2 FQNEAQ (reference sequence). The CDR3 bases are TGTGCCAGCAGCTTAACAGGGCCTGGCGAGCAGTACTTC. It encodes CASSLTGPGEQYF.

The gene calls are TRBV7-9 and TRBJ1-1; perhaps TRBD1 as D (6 bases). V lost 5 bases, J lost 5 bases, and 21 bases lay in between. CDR1 and CDR2 from the germline V gene are SEHNR and FQNEAQ (reference sequence). There are 16 residues in the CDR3. The CDR3 here is CASSTYRGRGRTEAFF. The DNA for the CDR3 is TGTGCCAGCAGCACCTATCGGGGCAGGGGACGTACTGAAGCTTTCTTT.

V gene TRBV7-2 combines with J gene TRBJ2-2, with D unclear. Germline loops: CDR1 SGHTA, CDR2 FQGNSA. Deletions cut 3 bases from V and 2 bases from J, with 7 bases between. The CDR3 loop spans 14 amino acids. The CDR3: CASSFQINTGELFF. CDR3 bases: TGTGCCAGCAGCTTCCAGATAAACACCGGGGAGCTGTTTTTT.

The chain joins TRBV7-8 to TRBJ1-1, with a possible D match to TRBD1 (5 bases). The CDR3 totals 14 residues. Trimming shortened V by 1 base and J by 0 bases, and 6 bases separated the two germline ends. Per germline, CDR1 SGHVS and CDR2 FQNEAQ. The DNA of the CDR3 is TGTGCCAGCAGCTTAGGGGGGGTGAACACTGAAGCTTTCTTT. Translation gives CASSLGGVNTEAFF.

The chain links TRBV27 to TRBJ2-3, with 10 bases that match TRBD1. The V segment lost 7 bases and the J segment 3 bases; nucleotides outside the gene matches: 7. The CDR3 is 15 amino acids. The germline V gene has CDR1 MNHEY and CDR2 SMNVEV (reference sequence). The CDR3 protein is CASTLRGQGTDTQYF. CDR3 nucleotides: TGTGCCAGCACCTTGAGGGGACAGGGGACAGATACGCAGTATTTT.

The rearrangement joins TRBV5-6 to TRBJ2-3, with 10 bases that match TRBD1. This CDR3 has 18 amino acids. Germline values: CDR1 SGHDT, CDR2 YYEEEE. After removal of 3 bases from V and 6 bases from J, the junction contained 16 bases not matched to a gene. CDR3 in DNA: TGTGCCAGCAGCTGGAGGGGAACCGGGACAGGGGCAACGGATACGCAGTATTTT. This sequence encodes CASSWRGTGTGATDTQYF.

This rearrangement joins TRBV9 to TRBJ2-1; perhaps TRBD1 as D (5 bases). With 0 bases removed from V and 4 bases from J, the gap between germline ends came to 11 bases. The CDR3 loop spans 15 amino acids. From germline, CDR1 is SGDLS and CDR2 YYNGEE. As DNA, the CDR3 is TGTGCCAGCAGCGTAGGGGCAGGGCTGTACAATGAGCAGTTCTTC. Translating gives CASSVGAGLYNEQFF.

This sequence joins TRBV11-2 and TRBJ1-3; D remains ambiguous. CDR1 is SGHAT, CDR2 FQNNGV, per germline. The V and J ends lost 5 bases and 0 bases respectively, with 5 bases between them. The CDR3 spans 13 residues. CDR3 region: CASSPISGNTIYF. For the CDR3, the DNA is TGTGCCAGCAGCCCCATCTCTGGAAACACCATATATTTT.

This clone was seen a few times. This rearrangement joins TRBV2 to TRBJ2-2, with D possibly matching TRBD2 (5 bases). Trimming cost V 7 bases and J 3 bases, with 9 bases left between them. This CDR3 has 13 residues. Germline values: CDR1 SNHLY, CDR2 FYNNEI. The CDR3 bases are TGTGCCAGCATCCCCGGGGACACCGGGGAGCTGTTTTTT. This translates into CASIPGDTGELFF.

The J gene is TRBJ1-5, the V gene TRBV3-1 (or the pseudogene TRBV3-2), with 8 nucleotides matching TRBD1. This CDR3 is 16 amino acids long. Germline V gene lookup returns CDR1 LGHDT and CDR2 YNNKEL (reference sequence). The junction had 12 bases not matched to a gene; V was cut back by 3 bases and J by 8 bases. The CDR3 loop is CASSQYQGAGVKPQHF. CDR3 in DNA: TGTGCCAGCAGCCAGTACCAGGGGGCGGGTGTGAAGCCCCAGCATTTT.

This clone was counted between two and nine times. The chain carries TRBV14 and TRBJ1-6; maybe TRBD1 (6 bases). This CDR3 contains 14 residues. Germline V CDR1 and CDR2: SGHDN, FVKESK. Trimming pared 0 bases from V and 6 bases from J, leaving 6 bases between. CDR3 in DNA: TGTGCCAGCAGCCAAGAACAGGGTAATTCACCCCTCCACTTT. Translating gives CASSQEQGNSPLHF.

The J gene is TRBJ1-1, the V gene TRBV19; 7 bases map to TRBD1. Germline V lookup: CDR1 LNHDA, CDR2 SQIVND (reference sequence). The CDR3 totals 15 residues. V trimming: 2 bases; J trimming: 1 base; junction bases outside the gene matches: 4. CDR3 coding DNA: TGTGCCAGTAGTATATACAGGGGCACGAACACTGAAGCTTTCTTT. This sequence encodes CASSIYRGTNTEAFF.

The chain combines TRBV7-3 with TRBJ2-1; TRBD1 agrees at 8 bases. Germline V gives CDR1 SGHTA, CDR2 FQGTGA. With V trimmed by 4 bases and J by 4 bases, 15 bases remained unmatched. The CDR3 runs 18 residues. In nucleotides, the CDR3 is TGTGCCAGCAGCTCCACGACAGGGGCCCCCGGTTTTTACAATGAGCAGTTCTTC. It codes for CASSSTTGAPGFYNEQFF.

The chain recombines TRBV6-2 or TRBV6-3 with TRBJ2-5; D not resolved. V was clipped by 4 bases and J by 2 bases, with 11 bases between them. The V gene's germline CDR1 is MNHEY and CDR2 SVGEGT. The CDR3 spans 14 residues. The CDR3 reads CASSSRLIQETQYF. CDR3 nucleotides: TGTGCCAGCAGTTCCCGACTGATACAAGAGACCCAGTACTTC.

The chain combines TRBV2 with TRBJ2-5, with TRBD2 matching over 11 bases. V shed 1 base, J shed 5 bases, and the junction held 9 bases outside the gene matches. The CDR3 is 17 residues long. CDR1 is SNHLY, CDR2 FYNNEI, per germline. The CDR3 coding sequence is TGTGCCAGCAGTGAAGGGACTAGCGGGTCTCGCGGGGAGACCCAGTACTTC. Translated: CASSEGTSGSRGETQYF.

The chain is built from TRBV27 and TRBJ2-1; maybe TRBD2 (6 bases). CDR1 is MNHEY and CDR2 is SMNVEV in the germline V gene (reference sequence). The CDR3 contains 15 residues. V was cut by 4 bases and J by 7 bases, with 17 bases left in between. This CDR3 reads CASSWGFGGLNEQFF. CDR3 bases: TGTGCCAGCAGTTGGGGATTTGGGGGGTTAAATGAGCAGTTCTTC.